This T cell receptor (beta chain) came from a study of T cells after yellow fever vaccination. Study observations and caveats: Reappearance after the booster was seen for most primary-vaccination clones, at 96% CD4 and 88% CD8. Shared CD4/CD8 clonotypes were a small share, likely from convergent recombination. On re-exposure, the response was weaker but peaked faster, at day 5 versus 15.

V lost 5 bases, J lost 6 bases, and 5 bases stayed unmatched. CDR3 length: 13 residues. The study made its TCR cDNA through 5'RACE template switching. That step introduced a universal primer site along with UMIs. TCRdb re-called the 5' RACE reads through MiXCR, storing one row per CDR3 protein. There are 300,000 to 400,000 distinct CDR3 sequences in the sample; roughly 8.4% occur only once, and 17% lies in the top ten. This clonotype showed up just a few times. The target antigen is unknown. The TCR originated in a man younger than 30 who received the YFV17D yellow fever vaccine. The sequences come from PBMCs, collected roughly 47 days after the first yellow fever vaccination. The chain is built from TRBV12-3 or TRBV12-4 and TRBJ2-7, with TRBD1 matching 9 bases. The CDR3 region is CASSPYRGREQYF. The CDR3 coding sequence is TGTGCCAGCAGTCCGTACAGGGGGCGCGAGCAGTACTTC.